The source of this TCR beta chain is a study of blood T cell repertoires in COVID-19. Study-wide background: Material from acute and convalescent COVID-19 was sourced from the United States, Italy and Spain. Sample material is recorded as cDNA or gDNA derived from T cells, B-cell-depleted T cells, or PBMCs.

One Seattle source followed patients from active infection through their disease course. Note on this clone: This sample includes further DNA sequences coding for the same CDR3.

CDR3 length equals 12 residues. V was shortened by 3 bases and J by 4 bases, with 7 bases between the two germline ends. Germline V lookup: CDR1 LNHDA, CDR2 SQIVND (reference sequence). Methods used by the authors: Cell counts per sample came from amplifying reference gene primers. Method: immunoSEQ multiplex PCR; TCRdb's copy keeps in-frame clones and lacks some. D and trimming were read from the DNA, whereas the V and J calls and clone size are those reported in that table. This sample has around 300,000 clones, with 80% to 90% found just once. The sequence was obtained from a woman in her 70s with COVID-19, enrolled during active disease. The specimen was peripheral blood. The chain carries TRBV19 and TRBJ2-7; D is undetermined. For the CDR3, the DNA is TGTGCCAGTAGTATGACCGGGTACGAGCAGTACTTC. Its protein product is CASSMTGYEQYF.